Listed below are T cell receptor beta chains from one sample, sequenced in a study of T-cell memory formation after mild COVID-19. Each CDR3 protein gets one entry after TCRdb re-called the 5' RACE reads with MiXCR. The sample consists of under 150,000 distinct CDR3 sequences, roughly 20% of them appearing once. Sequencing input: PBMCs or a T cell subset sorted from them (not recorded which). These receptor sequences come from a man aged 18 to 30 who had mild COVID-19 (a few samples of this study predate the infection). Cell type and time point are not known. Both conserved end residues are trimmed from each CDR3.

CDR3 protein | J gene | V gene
ASSQDLGYYEQY | TRBJ2-7 | TRBV4-3
ASSNQPGPGADTQY | TRBJ2-3 | TRBV6-4
ASSQAGGSDYGYT | TRBJ1-2 | TRBV4-1
ASSLMETPTDTQY | TRBJ2-3 | TRBV28
ASSQGMPNTGELF | TRBJ2-2 | TRBV4-3
ASSLGGTSANEKLF | TRBJ1-4 | TRBV7-9
ASSQNRGLTAYEQY | TRBJ2-7 | TRBV11-2
ASNAASTDTQY | TRBJ2-3 | TRBV27
ASPGQELKTGGYT | TRBJ1-2 | TRBV6-5
ASSQGGASSYEQY | TRBJ2-7 | TRBV4-1
ASSQGQGVSETQY | TRBJ2-5 | TRBV12-3/TRBV12-4
AWSAGTSGEETQY | TRBJ2-5 | TRBV30
ASSYGDSSYNEQF | TRBJ2-1 | TRBV6-2/TRBV6-3
ASGPGPGQHNEQF | TRBJ2-1 | TRBV12-5
ASSLFLAPRDTQY | TRBJ2-3 | TRBV28
SARDLTGLSYGYT | TRBJ1-2 | TRBV20-1
ASSLSGLNYGYT | TRBJ1-2 | TRBV27
ASSRPDRDGDTQY | TRBJ2-3 | TRBV18
ASSLTGERSGELF | TRBJ2-2 | TRBV7-3
ATSAEGYGGTQY | TRBJ2-5 | TRBV24-1
ASTTGTSGTNEQF | TRBJ2-1 | TRBV10-2
ASSVQGPGELF | TRBJ2-2 | TRBV9
ASSFNYITQY | TRBJ2-3 | TRBV7-6
ASTPGDPGNTIY | TRBJ1-3 | TRBV28
AISGWGEVDNEQF | TRBJ2-1 | TRBV10-3
ASSYPATIYGYT | TRBJ1-2 | TRBV6-5
SATGTDYNEQF | TRBJ2-1 | TRBV29-1
SAPTSGPTRVGQY | TRBJ2-5 | TRBV20-1
ASSEPGTGDENEQF | TRBJ2-1 | TRBV5-6
ASSRGLNTEAF | TRBJ1-1 | TRBV7-3
SVENPYEQY | TRBJ2-7 | TRBV29-1
ASTSSGADTQY | TRBJ2-3 | TRBV9